Listed below are T cell receptor beta chains from one sample, sequenced in a study of T cell repertoires in cytomegalovirus infection. TCRdb ran MiXCR on the reads and lists one entry per CDR3 protein. The data contain 250,000 or so distinct CDR3 sequences, about a sixth of them singletons. Sequenced input: CD8+ T cells from PBMCs. Every receptor here comes from a human donor in good health (CMV status not recorded). Some clones in this sample may be carry-over from other donors' samples. Each CDR3 is given with its conserved first and last residue. A D gene is named only where the DNA matches it firmly. Size tells how often a clone was seen (once, few, many) or the class of an expanded clone, and some rows leave it out.

clone_size	v_call	j_call	d_call	cdr3_aa	cdr3_nt
few	TRBV6-5	TRBJ1-6	TRBD1	CASGGQEKNSPLHF	TGTGCCAGCGGGGGACAGGAGAAGAATTCACCCCTCCACTTT
.	TRBV27	TRBJ2-1	.	CASRTNPEFYNEQFF	TGTGCCAGCAGAACCAACCCAGAGTTCTACAATGAGCAGTTCTTC
.	TRBV7-4	TRBJ1-1	.	CASRDEEEPEAFF	TGTGCCAGCAGAGATGAGGAGGAACCTGAAGCTTTCTTT
.	TRBV7-3	TRBJ2-3	.	CASSPVVSTDTQYF	TGTGCCAGCTCCCCAGTGGTTAGCACAGATACGCAGTATTTT
few	TRBV2	TRBJ2-7	TRBD1	CASDPTGGMSEQYF	TGTGCCAGCGACCCCACAGGGGGCATGTCGGAGCAGTACTTC
.	TRBV6-5	TRBJ1-1	.	CATEDSTEAFF	TGTGCCACCGAGGACAGCACTGAAGCTTTCTTT
.	TRBV28	TRBJ1-5	.	CASSSTGRVSQPQHF	TGTGCCAGCAGTTCCACAGGGCGTGTAAGTCAGCCCCAGCATTTT
many	TRBV7-8	TRBJ1-1	TRBD1	CASSLARTGGELNTEAFF	TGTGCCAGCAGCTTAGCCCGGACAGGGGGCGAACTGAACACTGAAGCTTTCTTT
once	TRBV13	TRBJ2-7	TRBD2	CASSPGQSGGYEQYF	TGTGCCAGCAGCCCCGGTCAGAGCGGGGGTTACGAGCAGTACTTC
many	TRBV7-2	TRBJ1-2	TRBD1	CASSPGQGAYGYTF	TGTGCCAGCAGCCCTGGACAGGGGGCCTATGGCTACACCTTC
many	TRBV7-6	TRBJ2-2	TRBD1	CASSLGAGGRGELFF	TGTGCCAGCAGCTTAGGAGCAGGGGGTCGCGGGGAGCTGTTTTTT
.	TRBV29-1	TRBJ2-7	.	CSVLTGRGYEQYF	TGCAGCGTGCTCACAGGAAGGGGCTACGAGCAGTACTTC
.	TRBV10-2	TRBJ2-1	.	CASTPEWGRVSEQFF	TGCGCCAGTACCCCCGAATGGGGCCGAGTGAGTGAGCAGTTCTTC
many	TRBV7-2	TRBJ2-7	TRBD1	CASSGYGTAYSYEQYF	TGTGCCAGCAGCGGATACGGGACAGCGTACTCCTACGAGCAGTACTTC
few	TRBV29-1	TRBJ2-7	.	CSVEDGPYYEQYF	TGCAGCGTTGAAGACGGGCCTTACTACGAGCAGTACTTC
.	TRBV3-1	TRBJ2-5	.	CASSLRRGGRKGETQYF	TGTGCCAGCAGCCTCCGCCGCGGGGGCAGGAAGGGAGAGACCCAGTACTTC
.	TRBV5-6	TRBJ2-1	.	CASSFQGSNEQFF	TGTGCCAGCAGCTTCCAGGGAAGCAATGAGCAGTTCTTC
.	TRBV6-1	TRBJ2-1	.	CASRNYNEQFF	TGTGCCAGCAGAAACTACAATGAGCAGTTCTTC
many	TRBV7-9	TRBJ1-5	.	CASSRDFGGFYSNQPQHF	TGTGCCAGCAGCCGGGACTTCGGCGGGTTCTATAGCAATCAGCCCCAGCATTTT
few	TRBV7-3	TRBJ2-1	TRBD2	CASSPNGLASYNEQFF	TGTGCCAGCAGCCCGAACGGACTAGCGAGTTACAATGAGCAGTTCTTC
.	TRBV4-2	TRBJ2-2	.	CASSQGGMETGELFF	TGTGCCAGCAGCCAAGGGGGAATGGAGACCGGGGAGCTGTTTTTT
.	TRBV5-5	TRBJ2-7	.	CASTGGTTYEQYF	TGTGCCAGCACTGGGGGGACAACCTACGAGCAGTACTTC
many	TRBV7-2	TRBJ2-3	.	CASSFRTLPSTDTQYF	TGTGCCAGCAGCTTTAGGACCCTCCCCTCCACAGATACGCAGTATTTT
many	TRBV5-6	TRBJ2-3	.	CASSLGSDTQYF	TGTGCCAGCAGCTTAGGGTCAGATACGCAGTATTTT
.	TRBV15	TRBJ2-3	.	CATSAGASPTDTQYF	TGTGCCACCTCCGCGGGGGCCTCCCCCACAGATACGCAGTATTTT
.	TRBV5-4	TRBJ2-7	TRBD1	CASTEQGISYEQYF	TGTGCCAGCACCGAACAGGGGATCTCCTACGAGCAGTACTTC
many	TRBV7-6	TRBJ1-1	.	CASSMPYANTEAFF	TGTGCCAGCAGCATGCCTTACGCGAACACTGAAGCTTTCTTT
.	TRBV4-1	TRBJ2-1	.	CASSQDRRVDNEQFF	TGCGCCAGCAGCCAAGACAGGAGGGTTGACAATGAGCAGTTCTTC
many	TRBV25-1	TRBJ2-1	.	CASSESGTYNEQFF	TGTGCCAGCAGTGAATCGGGCACCTACAATGAGCAGTTCTTC
many	TRBV7-2	TRBJ2-4	.	CASSRTGPSDIQYF	TGTGCCAGCAGTCGAACAGGGCCTTCTGACATTCAGTACTTC
once	TRBV5-4	TRBJ1-1	.	CASSPLGGTEAFF	TGTGCCAGCAGCCCCCTCGGCGGCACTGAAGCTTTCTTT
many	TRBV7-2	TRBJ2-7	.	CASSPRGSSYEQYF	TGTGCCAGCAGCCCCCGGGGGAGCTCCTACGAGCAGTACTTC
many	TRBV28	TRBJ1-1	TRBD1	CASSITGGTEAFF	TGTGCCAGCAGTATTACAGGGGGCACTGAAGCTTTCTTT
few	TRBV2	TRBJ2-6	.	CASDDPFSGSGANVLTF	TGTGCCAGTGACGATCCTTTCTCCGGCTCTGGGGCCAACGTCCTGACTTTC
many	TRBV7-6	TRBJ1-1	.	CASSSSWGGQNTEAFF	TGTGCCAGCAGCTCTTCCTGGGGGGGCCAGAACACTGAAGCTTTCTTT
.	TRBV7-2	TRBJ1-6	.	CASSFGQRNYNSPLHF	TGTGCCAGCAGCTTCGGCCAAAGGAACTATAATTCACCCCTCCACTTT
many	TRBV24-1	TRBJ2-2	.	CATSESGANTGELFF	TGTGCCACCAGTGAGTCGGGAGCTAACACCGGGGAGCTGTTTTTT
.	TRBV6-2/TRBV6-3	TRBJ1-2	TRBD1	CATRTGDGYTF	TGTGCCACTCGGACAGGGGACGGCTACACCTTC
few	TRBV7-4	TRBJ1-5	TRBD1	CASSRQGPNEPQHF	TGTGCCAGCAGCCGACAGGGGCCTAACGAGCCCCAGCATTTT
few	TRBV4-1	TRBJ1-6	.	CASSPGGKLAPLHF	TGCGCCAGCAGCCCGGGGGGGAAGCTTGCACCCCTCCACTTT
many	TRBV7-6	TRBJ2-2	.	CASSHRTDGTGELFF	TGTGCCAGCAGCCACCGAACCGATGGCACCGGGGAGCTGTTTTTT
many	TRBV7-9	TRBJ2-7	.	CASSFRGREQYF	TGTGCCAGCAGCTTCCGGGGCCGGGAGCAGTACTTC
many	TRBV10-2	TRBJ2-1	.	CASSESVQGGNEQFF	TGCGCCAGCAGTGAGTCCGTACAGGGTGGCAATGAGCAGTTCTTC